This T cell receptor (beta chain) was retrieved from a study of spatial heterogeneity in lung cancer. Whole-study context: In the raw reads, each unique TCR and UMI combination was present more than ten times on average.

Carried by each TCR cDNA molecule was a unique molecular identifier. TCRdb analysed the 5' RACE reads with MiXCR anew, one entry per CDR3 protein. The data contain roughly 48,000 distinct CDR3 sequences, less than 6% of them seen just once; the ten biggest clones take up 8.5% to 14%. Sample time point: sample taken at primary tumor resection. Sequencing was performed on whole RNA extracted from tumor and nontumor lung tissue, or from frozen PBMC, and the material was left unsorted. This clonotype was counted ten times or more. The source material was PBMCs, sampled at surgery. The sequence was obtained from a male donor with early-stage non-small cell lung cancer.

CDR3 amino acids: CASSPSPLSGVDEQFF. CDR3 in DNA: TGTGCCAGCTCACCATCCCCACTAAGTGGCGTTGATGAGCAGTTCTTC. The chain recombines TRBV18 with TRBJ2-1, with D hard to call. Trimming removed 2 bases from V and 8 bases from J, with 19 bases in between. Germline V CDR1 and CDR2: KGHSH, LQKENI. The CDR3 length is 16 residues.